This TCR beta chain was retrieved from a study of blood T cell repertoires in COVID-19. The wider study: Spain, Italy and the United States supplied samples that represented acute and convalescent COVID-19.

Those who participated ranged in age from about 18 to 95 years and resided in approximately 23 US areas. Participants had their cohort set by participant-reported clinical history. In the authors' methods: The authors estimated nucleated cell counts from reference gene primer amplification. Assay: immunoSEQ multiplex PCR; the TCRdb copy retains only in-frame clones and omits some. V and J calls and clone size are those listed in that table; D and trimming were worked out from the DNA. This table holds around 200,000 clones, 88% found once. V dropped 3 bases and J dropped 0 bases, with 14 bases sitting between them. The CDR3 is made up of 17 amino acids. Germline CDR1 SEHNR, CDR2 FQNEAQ (reference sequence).

Sequenced input: PBMCs or T cells enriched from blood (not recorded which). The TCR was taken from a woman aged 30 to 39 who had recovered from COVID-19. This sequence joins TRBV7-9 and TRBJ1-4; tentative D call: TRBD1 (6 bases). CDR3 region: CASSFVQGKATNEKLFF. The DNA of the CDR3 is TGTGCCAGCAGCTTCGTACAGGGTAAGGCAACTAATGAAAAACTGTTTTTT.